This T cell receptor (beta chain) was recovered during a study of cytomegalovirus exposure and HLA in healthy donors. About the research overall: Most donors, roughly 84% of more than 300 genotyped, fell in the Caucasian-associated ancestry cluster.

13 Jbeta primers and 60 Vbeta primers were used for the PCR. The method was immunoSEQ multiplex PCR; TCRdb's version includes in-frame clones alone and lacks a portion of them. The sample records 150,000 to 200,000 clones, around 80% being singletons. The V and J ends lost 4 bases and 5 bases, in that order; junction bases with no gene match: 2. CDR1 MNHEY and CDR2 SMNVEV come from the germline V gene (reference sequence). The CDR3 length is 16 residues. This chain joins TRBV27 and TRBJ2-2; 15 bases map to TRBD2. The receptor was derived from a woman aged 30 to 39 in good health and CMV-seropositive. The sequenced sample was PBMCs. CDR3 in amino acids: CASSSGLAGGTGELFF. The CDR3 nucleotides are TGTGCCAGCAGTTCGGGACTAGCGGGAGGTACCGGGGAGCTGTTTTTT.